These 2 T cell receptor beta chains were all obtained from the same sample, sequenced in a study of T cell responses to AZD1222 COVID-19 vaccine (dated by TCRdb to the early 2020s). The meaning of the sample's time point label: baseline before first vaccination. Library creation used the immunoSEQ multiplex PCR assay. TCRdb's version of the immuneACCESS table is confined to in-frame rearrangements and falls short of the full clone set. An unresolved V gene accounts for under half of the shortfall where checked; the remainder is of unknown origin. The sample table holds approximately 73,000 clones, of which 84% were seen once. 8% to 10% of the sample is held by the ten biggest clonotypes. Material: peripheral blood, obtained on day 0 of AZD1222 vaccination. All receptors derive from an adult in good health.

This chain links TRBV19 with TRBJ1-5; 7 bases are shared with TRBD1. V gave up 1 base and J gave up 4 bases; unmatched junction bases: 7. Germline CDR1 and CDR2: LNHDA and SQIVND (reference sequence). The CDR3 length is 16 residues. CDR3: CASSIGRPGGNQPQHF. CDR3 nucleotide sequence: TGTGCCAGTAGTATAGGTCGGCCAGGGGGGAATCAGCCCCAGCATTTT.

The table lists this clone with a count of one. The chain carries TRBV7-9 and TRBJ1-3; D uncertain. Germline-derived CDR1 and CDR2 are SEHNR and FQNEAQ (reference sequence). This CDR3 has 14 residues. Trimming cost V 6 bases and J 4 bases, with 13 bases left between them. The CDR3 here is CASRNSEYGNTIYF. The DNA of the CDR3 is TGTGCCAGCAGAAACAGCGAGTACGGAAACACCATATATTTT.